This T cell receptor (beta chain) was identified in a study of T-cell reconstitution after alpha-beta-depleted transplantation in children. On this clonotype itself: Its cognate antigen is unknown.

V was clipped by 6 bases and J by 5 bases; unmatched bases: 13. Germline V lookup: CDR1 SGHAT, CDR2 FQNNGV. The CDR3 covers 16 residues. The study's findings and limits: Reportedly, only several hundred clones from non-depleted graft cells drove alpha-beta T-cell counts at about two months. The study traced high day-60 TCRbeta diversity in some patients to surviving recipient T cells and thymic progenitors. After one year, T-cell counts and TCRbeta diversity mostly came from new T cells.

Molecular barcoding with unique molecular identifiers was used for the TCRbeta library. One entry per CDR3 protein, called by TCRdb with MiXCR from the PCR reads. The table shows around 700,000 distinct CDR3 sequences, with less than 15% occurring only once. Sequenced material: PBMCs, taken before TCRalphabeta/CD19-depleted stem cell transplant. This clonotype was sampled from a girl aged 2 to 9 with congenital amegakaryocytic thrombocytopenia, due to receive a stem cell transplant. This chain uses TRBV11-2 with TRBJ2-1; 7 positions match TRBD2. The CDR3: CASRPLAGEMHNEQFF. The CDR3 DNA sequence: TGTGCCAGCAGACCATTAGCGGGTGAAATGCACAATGAGCAGTTCTTC. Looking up the rest from reference TRBV11-2 and TRBJ2-1 gives the full variable domain: EAGVAQSPRYKIIEKRQSVAFWCNPISGHATLYWYQQILGQGPKLLIQFQNNGVVDDSQLPKDRFSAERLKGVDSTLKIQPAKLEDSAVYLCASRPLAGEMHNEQFFGPGTRLTVL.